The next 22 T cell receptor beta chains were all read from a single sample in a study of CDR3 diversity in severe acne (dated by TCRdb to about 2019). The method behind the library was PCR. TCRdb names Illumina HiSeq 2000 as the instrument used. Using fastp at Q25 and MiXCR, TCRdb reprocessed the public reads and kept productive beta chains. Rows are unified per CDR3 protein, each entry keeping the most common DNA and genes. For this sample the table gives tens of thousands of distinct CDR3 sequences, of which approximately 49% were detected only once. About 9.9% of the sample belongs to the ten largest clones. Sequencing was carried out using blood. The receptors derive from a male donor with severe acne vulgaris.

This clonotype occurred once. This chain links TRBV10-3 with TRBJ1-1, with a tentative D call TRBD1 (5 bases). V lost 1 base to trimming and J lost 1 base, with 7 bases between them. The CDR3 spans 14 residues. The germline CDR1 and CDR2 sequences are ENHRY and SYGVKD. As DNA, the CDR3 is TGTGCCATCAGTGAGTTAGGACAGAACACTGAAGCTTTCTTT. Its translation is CAISELGQNTEAFF.

This clonotype appeared a few times. Being one base from a much bigger clone, this may be a read error. This chain uses TRBV7-2 with TRBJ2-7, with D perhaps TRBD1 (5 bases). The CDR3 covers 16 residues. Germline lookup yields CDR1 SGHTA and CDR2 FQGNSA. V was pared by 5 bases and J by 6 bases, with 23 bases between. The chain's CDR3 is CASSVDSKEWLREQYF. The DNA for the CDR3 is TGTGCCAGCAGCGTCGACAGCAAAGAATGGCTACGCGAGCAGTACTTC.

Concerning this clonotype itself: The limits of the CDR3 on the DNA are not certain, so only TCRdb's listed CDR3 is given. The chain carries TRBV19 and TRBJ2-2. The CDR3 numbers 19 amino acids, ends counted. The germline V gene encodes CDR1 LNHDA and CDR2 SQIVND (reference sequence). Here the CDR3 reads CASSIVGNSYEQYFGELFF.

V gene TRBV7-9 combines with J gene TRBJ2-6; D is unresolved. Germline V lookup: CDR1 SEHNR, CDR2 FQNEAQ (reference sequence). V shed 3 bases and J shed 1 base, with 7 bases lying between them. This CDR3 comprises 15 residues. DNA of the CDR3: TGTGCCAGCAGCTTGACGCGGTCTGGGGCCAACGTCCTGACTTTC. This sequence encodes CASSLTRSGANVLTF.

The CDR3 protein is CATQRGNSNQPQHF. The CDR3 DNA sequence: TGTGCCACCCAACGGGGAAATAGCAATCAGCCCCAGCATTTT. This rearrangement joins TRBV10-3 to TRBJ1-5; D remains unclear. CDR1 and CDR2 (germline): ENHRY, SYGVKD. The V gene lost 10 bases and the J gene lost 0 bases, with 13 bases spanning the gap. The CDR3 totals 14 residues.

This clonotype has more than one count but fewer than ten. The chain employs TRBV20-1 and TRBJ1-1, with D maybe TRBD1 (6 bases). This CDR3 is built from 14 residues. Trimming stripped 6 bases from V and 3 bases from J, with 17 bases between. In germline, CDR1 is DFQATT, CDR2 SNEGSKA (reference sequence). CDR3 coding DNA: TGCAGTGCCGGGAACACAGGGAGTGACACTGAAGCTTTCTTT. Its protein product is CSAGNTGSDTEAFF.

This clonotype came up many times. This chain joins TRBV6-4 and TRBJ2-3, with TRBD1 identical over 8 bases. Germline loops: CDR1 MRHNA, CDR2 SNTAGT. This CDR3 is 14 amino acids long. After removal of 0 bases from V and 4 bases from J, the junction contained 0 bases not matched to a gene. This CDR3 is CASSDSQGADTQYF. In DNA, the CDR3 is TGTGCCAGCAGTGACTCACAGGGGGCAGATACGCAGTATTTT.

This clonotype was counted many times. This chain links TRBV4-2 with TRBJ2-7; the D gene could be TRBD1 or TRBD2 (6 bases each). V shed 0 bases and J shed 7 bases, with 16 bases lying between them. The CDR3 spans 15 residues. Looked up from germline, CDR1 is LGHNA and CDR2 is YNFKEQ. The CDR3, as DNA: TGTGCCAGCAGCCAAGATCAGTCCACAGGGAGGGAGCAGTACTTC. It yields the protein CASSQDQSTGREQYF.

At least ten counts were recorded for this clonotype. The V gene is TRBV10-3, the J gene TRBJ2-5; D is perhaps TRBD2 (5 bases). The CDR3 sequence is 14 residues long. Per the germline V gene, CDR1 is ENHRY and CDR2 is SYGVKD. Trimming removed 0 bases from V and 2 bases from J, with 7 bases in between. The chain's CDR3 is CAISESLAQETQYF. CDR3 DNA: TGTGCCATCAGTGAGTCGCTAGCACAAGAGACCCAGTACTTC.

This clonotype has ten or more counts. The chain has TRBV2 and TRBJ2-1, with 12 bases aligning to TRBD2. This CDR3 is built from 15 residues. Trimming took 6 bases from V and 7 from J; bases not matched to a gene: 7. Per germline, CDR1 SNHLY and CDR2 FYNNEI. The CDR3 nucleotides are TGTGCCAGCAGCGAACTAGCGGGAGGTAAAAATGAGCAGTTCTTC. Its translation is CASSELAGGKNEQFF.

The chain combines TRBV6-5 with TRBJ1-6; D is uncertain. The V and J ends lost 8 bases and 10 bases respectively, with 21 bases between them. The CDR3 loop spans 15 amino acids. Germline assignment: CDR1 MNHEY and CDR2 SVGAGI. CDR3 residues: CASPRSSPLRSPLHF. In DNA, the CDR3 is TGTGCCAGCCCCCGATCATCTCCCTTGAGATCACCCCTCCACTTT.

This clonotype came up many times. V gene TRBV28 combines with J gene TRBJ1-3, with D unresolved. V was clipped by 2 bases and J by 4 bases, with 3 bases between them. The germline V gene has CDR1 MDHEN and CDR2 SYDVKM. The CDR3 totals 12 residues. CDR3 bases: TGTGCCAGCAGTTTAGTGGGAAACACCATATATTTT. It specifies CASSLVGNTIYF.

A remark on this clonotype: This could be a read error, since a much larger clone is one nucleotide away. V and J are TRBV7-9 and TRBJ1-1, with unresolved D. The V end was cut by 1 base, the J end by 3 bases, with 12 bases between. Looked up from germline, CDR1 is SEHNR and CDR2 is FQNEAQ (reference sequence). CDR3 length: 15 amino acids. CDR3 sequence reads: CASSLVVGLDTEAFF. CDR3 nucleotides: TGTGCCAGCAGCTTAGTAGTAGGTTTGGACACTGAAGCTTTCTTT.

In regard to this clonotype: One end of the junction does not line up with germline, which may come from a read error. This chain joins TRBV11-3 and TRBJ2-3; D remains unclear. CDR1 and CDR2 from the germline V gene are SGHNT and YENEEA. This CDR3 is 16 amino acids long. This CDR3 is CTSSLVPASSTDTRYF. The CDR3 nucleotides read TGTACCAGCAGCTTAGTTCCAGCGTCGAGCACAGATACGCGGTATTTT.

The chain couples TRBV7-9 to TRBJ1-6; no definite D call. The germline CDR1 and CDR2 sequences are SEHNR and FQNEAQ (reference sequence). The CDR3 loop spans 16 amino acids. V was trimmed by 5 bases and J by 3 bases, leaving 14 bases between them. The CDR3 bases are TGTGCCAGCAGCCCGACCGACGGAAGCTATAATTCACCCCTCCACTTT. This encodes CASSPTDGSYNSPLHF.

The chain is built from TRBV12-3 or TRBV12-4 and TRBJ1-5, with D tentatively TRBD1 (5 bases). Trimming pared 3 bases from V and 3 bases from J, leaving 12 bases between. The CDR3 extends over 15 amino acids. The CDR3 is CASSLYGTDNQPQHF. The DNA for the CDR3 is TGTGCCAGCAGTTTGTACGGGACGGACAATCAGCCCCAGCATTTT.

The CDR3 sequence is CASSDRGGLADTQYF. The CDR3 nucleotides are TGTGCCAGTAGCGACCGGGGGGGCCTCGCAGATACGCAGTATTTT. This sequence joins TRBV19 and TRBJ2-3, with 8 bases fitting TRBD2. Germline assignment: CDR1 LNHDA and CDR2 SQIVND (reference sequence). The CDR3 is 15 amino acids. Trimming at V came to 6 bases and at J to 4 bases, leaving 9 bases not matched to a gene.

The V call is TRBV7-9, the J call TRBJ1-2; D may be TRBD1 (5 bases). Per germline, CDR1 SEHNR and CDR2 FQNEAQ (reference sequence). Deletions cut 0 bases from V and 6 bases from J, with 8 bases between. The CDR3 totals 13 residues. CDR3 bases: TGTGCCAGCAGCTTAGCGGCAGGGAATGGCTACACCTTC. This codes for CASSLAAGNGYTF.

By proportion, this clonotype is medium-sized (0.01 to 0.1%). This rearrangement joins TRBV29-1 to TRBJ2-3; the D is unclear. The germline V and J ends were trimmed by 4 bases and 0 bases, with 11 bases remaining between them. CDR1 and CDR2 (germline): SQVTM, ANQGSEA. The CDR3 extends over 14 amino acids. The CDR3 nucleotides are TGCAGCGTTGTTTGGGGTGCTAGCACAGATACGCAGTATTTT. Translated, it gives CSVVWGASTDTQYF.

This clonotype is medium-sized within its sample. CDR3 coding DNA: TGTGCCAGCAGCAAGAACACCGGGGAGCTGTTTTTT. Translating it yields CASSKNTGELFF. This chain joins TRBV5-8 and TRBJ2-2; the D is unclear. Germline CDR1 SGHTS, CDR2 YDEGEE. There are 12 residues in the CDR3. Trimming removed 4 bases from V and 1 base from J, with 2 bases in between.

As for this clonotype: A much larger clonotype is one base distant, so this may be a read error. It is likely a read error, because the conserved phenylalanine at the end of the CDR3 is missing. V gene TRBV7-2 combines with J gene TRBJ2-2, with 13 bases that match TRBD2. The J segment lost 4 bases and the V segment lost 3 bases, leaving 8 bases of the junction unmatched. Looked up from germline, CDR1 is SGHTA and CDR2 is FQGNSA. The CDR3 runs to 18 residues. The CDR3 DNA is TGTGCCAGCAGCTTCGTCGCAACTAGCGGGAGGGTCACCGGGGAGCTGTTTTCT. The encoded protein is CASSFVATSGRVTGELFS.

CDR3 bases: TGTGCCAGCAGTGTACTAGCGGGGGGGCTACAGGAGACCCAGTACTTC. Translating gives CASSVLAGGLQETQYF. This chain connects TRBV25-1 to TRBJ2-5, with TRBD2 matching 13 bases. Germline V lookup: CDR1 MGHDK, CDR2 SYGVNS. Germline trimming cut 4 bases from V and 5 bases from J; bases unmatched to any gene: 7. The CDR3 length is 16 residues.